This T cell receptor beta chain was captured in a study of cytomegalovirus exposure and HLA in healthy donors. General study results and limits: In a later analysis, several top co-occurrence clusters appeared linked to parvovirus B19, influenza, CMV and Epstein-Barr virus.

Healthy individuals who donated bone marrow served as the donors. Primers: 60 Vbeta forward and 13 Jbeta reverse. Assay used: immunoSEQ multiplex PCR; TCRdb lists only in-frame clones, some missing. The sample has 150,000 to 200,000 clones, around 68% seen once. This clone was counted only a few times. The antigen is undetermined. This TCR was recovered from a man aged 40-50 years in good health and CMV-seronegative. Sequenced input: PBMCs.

CDR3 region: CASSQEVLAGGLSTDTQYF. CDR3 sequence (DNA): TGCGCCAGCAGCCAAGAGGTCCTAGCGGGGGGCCTTAGCACAGATACGCAGTATTTT. The genes are TRBV4-1 and TRBJ2-3; 11 nucleotides align to TRBD2. Germline V lookup: CDR1 MGHRA, CDR2 YSYEKL. V trimming: 0 bases; J trimming: 0 bases; junction bases outside the gene matches: 8. The CDR3 length is 19 residues.